The sample holds a few counts of the clone carrying this T cell receptor beta chain. The target antigen is unknown. The entry originates in a study of blood T cells in healthy people across ages. Combining a sample-barcoded 5' primer with a J-beta primer mix, a second PCR ran for roughly 7 to 11 cycles. Every cDNA was tagged by a template-switch adaptor with 12 random nucleotides. TCRdb called the 5' RACE reads again in MiXCR, with one record for every CDR3 protein. The profile shows about 1.4 million distinct CDR3 sequences, roughly 59% of them singletons. Study-wide points: Donor CMV status was unknown, possibly confounding expanded clonotype changes.

At least 7 million PBMCs were isolated per sample. The total RNA that was extracted per sample amounted to at least 5.5 micrograms. CDR3 length: 13 amino acids. Deletions cut 5 bases from V and 5 bases from J, with 12 bases between. Germline CDR1 reads SEHNR; CDR2 reads FQNEAQ (reference sequence). The clonotype comes from a man younger than 35 in good health. The specimen was blood. This chain uses TRBV7-9 with TRBJ2-5; tentatively, D is TRBD1 (6 bases). CDR3 protein: CASSTYRDETQYF. In DNA form, the CDR3 reads TGTGCCAGCAGCACCTACAGGGATGAGACCCAGTACTTC.